The T cell receptor (beta chain) under discussion was sequenced for a study of T cells in tuberculosis. Details on this clone: Its antigen is not identified.

Using immunoSEQ multiplex PCR, the repertoire was profiled, and TCRdb retains in-frame clones only, with some absent. The table records over 25,000 clones, about 91% of them present only once. Trimming shortened V by 2 bases and J by 2 bases, and 6 bases separated the two germline ends. The CDR3 totals 13 residues. CDR1 is SEHNR, CDR2 FQNEAQ, per germline (reference sequence). As for time point: new active TB diagnosis, blood taken before or within 7 days of starting treatment. Study observations and caveats: Using the GMM-specific repertoire gave 85% to 90% accuracy versus approximately 70% with motifs.

The material was PBMCs, obtained at tuberculosis diagnosis. This sequence was found in an adult with tuberculosis. The chain is built from TRBV7-9 and TRBJ1-1; D remains unclear. The CDR3 region has the DNA TGTGCCAGCAGCTTAACGGGAAACACTGAAGCTTTCTTT. It is translated as CASSLTGNTEAFF.